A single T cell receptor beta chain is shown here with its context. Some clones are missing from TCRdb's copy, which holds only in-frame ones; the method was immunoSEQ multiplex PCR. The sample contains around 19,000 clones, 87% of which appear only once. This specimen belongs to a study of blood T cell repertoires in COVID-19. Whole-study context: The samples span acute and convalescent COVID-19 from the United States, Italy and Spain. PBMCs, B-cell-depleted T cells, or T cells provided the cDNA or gDNA that made up the material.

With 2 bases removed from V and 2 bases from J, the gap between germline ends came to 5 bases. Germline V gene data show CDR1 as GTSNPN and CDR2 as SVGIG (reference sequence). CDR3 size: 12 residues. The sequence was collected from a human donor in a cohort sampled during active COVID-19. The sequencing input was peripheral blood. The J gene is TRBJ2-3, the V gene TRBV30; D gene ambiguous. The CDR3 coding sequence is TGTGCCTGGAGTACTATCACAGATACGCAGTATTTT. This translates into CAWSTITDTQYF.